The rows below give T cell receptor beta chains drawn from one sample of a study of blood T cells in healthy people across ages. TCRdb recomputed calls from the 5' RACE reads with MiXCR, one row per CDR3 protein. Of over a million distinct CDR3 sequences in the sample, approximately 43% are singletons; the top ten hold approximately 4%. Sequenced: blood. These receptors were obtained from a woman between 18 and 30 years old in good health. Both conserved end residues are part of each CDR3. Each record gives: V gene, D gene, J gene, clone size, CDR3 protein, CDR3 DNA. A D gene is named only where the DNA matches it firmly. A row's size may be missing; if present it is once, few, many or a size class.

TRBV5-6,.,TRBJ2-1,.,CASSGGVYYNEQFF,TGTGCCAGCAGCGGAGGTGTCTACTACAATGAGCAGTTCTTC
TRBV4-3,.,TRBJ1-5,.,CASSQELGSTPYSNQPQHF,TGCGCCAGCAGCCAAGAGCTGGGATCAACTCCTTATAGCAATCAGCCCCAGCATTTT
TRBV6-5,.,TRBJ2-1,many,CASSNGGYYNEQFF,TGTGCCAGCTCCAACGGGGGATACTACAATGAGCAGTTCTTC
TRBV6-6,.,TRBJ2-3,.,CASRGRASDTQYF,TGTGCCAGCAGAGGACGGGCCTCAGATACGCAGTATTTT
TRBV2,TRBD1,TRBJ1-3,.,CAISETGGGNTIYF,TGTGCCATCAGTGAAACAGGGGGCGGAAACACCATATATTTT
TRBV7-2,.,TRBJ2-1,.,CASSLARGGAGNEQFF,TGTGCCAGCAGCTTAGCGCGCGGCGGGGCAGGCAATGAGCAGTTCTTC
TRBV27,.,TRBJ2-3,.,CASSFSSTGTQYF,TGTGCCAGCAGTTTCTCTAGCACAGGTACGCAGTATTTT
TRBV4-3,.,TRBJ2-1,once,CASSQDAGFVFF,TGCGCCAGCAGCCAAGATGCAGGTTTTGTGTTCTTC
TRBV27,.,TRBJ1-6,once,CAGSLTGTLFSSSLHF,TGTGCCGGCAGTTTAACCGGGACACTTTTTTCTTCATCCCTCCACTTT
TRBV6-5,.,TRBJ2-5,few,CASSYSYKQETQYF,TGTGCCAGCAGTTACTCGTACAAGCAAGAGACCCAGTACTTC
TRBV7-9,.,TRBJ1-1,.,CASSLTKVYSNTEAFF,TGTGCCAGCAGCTTAACAAAGGTTTACTCGAACACTGAAGCTTTCTTT
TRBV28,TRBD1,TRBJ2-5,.,CASSFRGQFSETQYF,TGTGCCAGCAGTTTCAGGGGACAGTTTTCAGAGACCCAGTACTTC
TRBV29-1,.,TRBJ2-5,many,CSVGGWETQYF,TGCAGCGTTGGTGGTTGGGAGACCCAGTACTTC
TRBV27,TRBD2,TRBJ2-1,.,CASSWAGGSYNEQFF,TGTGCCAGCAGTTGGGCGGGGGGCTCCTACAATGAGCAGTTCTTC
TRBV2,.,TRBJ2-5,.,CASSAPPQETQYF,TGTGCCAGCAGTGCGCCCCCCCAAGAGACCCAGTACTTC
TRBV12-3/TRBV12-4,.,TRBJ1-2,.,CASSLAQGIYGYTF,TGTGCCAGCAGTCTCGCGCAGGGGATTTATGGCTACACCTTC
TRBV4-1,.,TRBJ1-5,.,CASSQVPGGYSQPQHF,TGCGCCAGCAGCCAAGTTCCAGGAGGATATTCTCAGCCCCAGCATTTT
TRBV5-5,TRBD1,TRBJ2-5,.,CASSWGQGNEQYF,TGTGCCAGCAGCTGGGGACAGGGCAATGAGCAGTACTTC
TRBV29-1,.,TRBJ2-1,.,CSVWGGDGNEQFF,TGCAGCGTTTGGGGGGGCGACGGGAATGAGCAGTTCTTC
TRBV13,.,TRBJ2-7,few,CASSFFRGHEQYF,TGTGCCAGCAGCTTTTTCCGTGGCCACGAGCAGTACTTC
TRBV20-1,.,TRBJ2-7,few,CGAHRDGPQQYF,TGCGGTGCTCACCGGGACGGACCGCAACAGTACTTC
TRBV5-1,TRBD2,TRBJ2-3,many,CASTTTSGGVDTQYF,TGCGCCAGCACGACGACTAGCGGGGGAGTAGATACGCAGTATTTT
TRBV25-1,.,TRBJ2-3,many,CASSDEVVTAPSDTQYF,TGTGCCAGCAGTGATGAGGTAGTGACAGCCCCGTCCGATACGCAGTATTTT
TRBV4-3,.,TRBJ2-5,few,CASSQEWEDRLRETQYF,TGCGCCAGCAGCCAAGAATGGGAGGACAGGTTGCGGGAGACCCAGTACTTC
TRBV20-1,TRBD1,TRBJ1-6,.,CSALHPGQDNSPLHF,TGCAGTGCCCTTCACCCGGGACAGGATAATTCACCCCTCCACTTT
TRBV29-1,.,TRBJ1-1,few,CSVVDVTEAFF,TGCAGCGTTGTCGACGTCACTGAAGCTTTCTTT
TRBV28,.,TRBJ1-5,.,CASSPQDGNQPQHF,TGTGCCAGCAGTCCCCAGGACGGAAATCAGCCCCAGCATTTT
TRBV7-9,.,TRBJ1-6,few,CASSPGHYNSPLHF,TGTGCCAGCAGCCCGGGACACTATAATTCACCCCTCCACTTT
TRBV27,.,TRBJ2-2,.,CASSGGLTTGELFF,TGTGCCAGCAGTGGAGGACTTACTACCGGGGAGCTGTTTTTT
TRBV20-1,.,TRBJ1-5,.,CSAISEVNQPQHF,TGCAGTGCTATCAGCGAGGTAAATCAGCCCCAGCATTTT
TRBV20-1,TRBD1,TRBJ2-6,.,CSASDRAYSGANVLTF,TGCAGTGCTAGCGACAGGGCGTACTCTGGGGCCAACGTCCTGACTTTC
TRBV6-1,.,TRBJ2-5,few,CASRSYSGNQETQYF,TGTGCCAGCAGATCCTATAGCGGAAACCAAGAGACCCAGTACTTC
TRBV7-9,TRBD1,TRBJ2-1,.,CASSGRTGQSDNEQFF,TGTGCCAGCAGCGGAAGGACAGGCCAGTCCGACAATGAGCAGTTCTTC
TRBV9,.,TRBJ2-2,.,CASSVGGSAAGTGELFF,TGTGCCAGCAGCGTAGGGGGTTCGGCAGCCGGCACGGGGGAGCTGTTTTTT
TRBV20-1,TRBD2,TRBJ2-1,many,CSARDRRGSYNEQFF,TGCAGTGCTAGAGATAGACGCGGGAGCTACAATGAGCAGTTCTTC
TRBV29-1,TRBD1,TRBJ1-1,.,CSVEWGTGANTEAFF,TGCAGCGTCGAGTGGGGCACAGGGGCGAACACTGAAGCTTTCTTT
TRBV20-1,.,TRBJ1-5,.,CSALRVNSNQPQHF,TGCAGTGCACTACGGGTGAATAGCAATCAGCCCCAGCATTTT
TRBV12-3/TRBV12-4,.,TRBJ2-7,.,CASSPGTMSYEQYF,TGTGCCAGCAGTCCAGGGACGATGTCCTACGAGCAGTACTTC
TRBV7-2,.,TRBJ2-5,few,CASSLGGGHYNEQYF,TGTGCCAGCAGCTTAGGTGGGGGGCACTACAATGAGCAGTACTTC
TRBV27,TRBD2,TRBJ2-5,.,CVSSSRLAGGLVQYF,TGTGTCAGCAGTTCAAGACTAGCGGGGGGCCTGGTCCAGTACTTC
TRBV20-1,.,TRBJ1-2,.,CSARLDPNYGYTF,TGCAGTGCTAGGCTAGACCCTAACTATGGCTACACCTTC
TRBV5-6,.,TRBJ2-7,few,CASSQGQYNEQYF,TGTGCCAGCAGCCAAGGACAGTACAACGAGCAGTACTTC
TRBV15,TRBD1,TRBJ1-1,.,CATSRLDRVAFF,TGTGCCACCAGCAGACTTGACAGGGTCGCTTTCTTT
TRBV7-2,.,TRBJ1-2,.,CASSPLDSGYTF,TGTGCCAGCAGCCCCTTGGACAGTGGCTACACCTTC
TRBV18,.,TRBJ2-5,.,CASSPDTDQETQYF,TGTGCCAGCTCACCAGATACAGATCAAGAGACCCAGTACTTC
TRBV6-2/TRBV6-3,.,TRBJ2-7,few,CASSRDVYEQYF,TGTGCCAGCAGTAGGGACGTCTACGAGCAGTACTTC
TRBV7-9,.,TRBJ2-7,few,CASSLAEWYEQYF,TGTGCCAGCAGCTTAGCCGAATGGTACGAGCAGTACTTC
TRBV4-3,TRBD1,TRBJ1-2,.,CASSQRGVGQSIYGYTF,TGCGCCAGCAGCCAAAGGGGGGTGGGACAGAGCATCTATGGCTACACCTTC
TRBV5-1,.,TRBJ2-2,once,CASSLVTGGGPGELFF,TGCGCCAGCAGCTTGGTGACAGGTGGTGGTCCCGGGGAGCTGTTTTTT
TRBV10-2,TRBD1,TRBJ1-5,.,CASRATGGIAQPQHF,TGCGCCAGCAGAGCTACAGGGGGAATCGCTCAGCCCCAGCATTTT
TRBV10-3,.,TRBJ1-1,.,CAISEYGTEAFF,TGTGCCATCAGTGAGTACGGCACTGAAGCTTTCTTT
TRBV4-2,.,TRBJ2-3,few,CASSLPAPTDTQYF,TGTGCCAGCAGCCTTCCTGCTCCCACAGATACGCAGTATTTT
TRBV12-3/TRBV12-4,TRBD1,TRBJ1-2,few,CASTRTGDHGYTF,TGTGCCAGCACCCGGACAGGGGACCATGGCTACACCTTC
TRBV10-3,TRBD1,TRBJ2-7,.,CAIRIQGAIHEQYF,TGTGCCATCAGGATACAGGGGGCAATTCACGAGCAGTACTTC